Below, 15 T cell receptor beta chains from the same sample are listed, as sequenced in a study of breast tumors, draining lymph nodes, adjacent tissues. The lymph nodes were axillary draining lymph nodes from breast cancer patients. TCRdb itself ran the multiplex PCR reads through MiXCR, one entry per CDR3 protein. The sample has fewer than 150,000 distinct CDR3 sequences, less than 25% seen once; the top ten hold over 2%. The sample was axillary lymph node tissue. Receptors originate from a female donor with breast cancer. Some clones in this sample may be carry-over from other donors' samples.

This clonotype was detected many times. V and J are TRBV20-1 and TRBJ2-7; 14 nucleotides agree with TRBD2. The ends lost 3 bases at V and 3 bases at J; junction bases unmatched: 10. CDR1 and CDR2 from the germline V gene are DFQATT and SNEGSKA (reference sequence). The CDR3 is made up of 17 amino acids. In DNA, the CDR3 is TGCAGTGCTAGGGGGGGGACTAGCGGGAGCCTTATCTACGAGCAGTACTTC. It codes for CSARGGTSGSLIYEQYF.

Comment on this clonotype: Just one base apart from a much larger clone, this may be a read error. V gene TRBV9 combines with J gene TRBJ2-7; 7 bases align to TRBD2. From germline, CDR1 is SGDLS and CDR2 YYNGEE. V lost 0 bases, J lost 6 bases, and 15 bases stayed unmatched. This CDR3 spans 17 amino acids. In DNA form, the CDR3 reads TGTGCCAGCAGCGTAGGGGTCCTCGGCGGGAGAAGGGGCGAGCAGTACTTC. Translation: CASSVGVLGGRRGEQYF.

This clonotype showed up many times. The genes are TRBV19 and TRBJ1-5; 7 positions match TRBD1. The CDR3 sequence is 15 residues long. The germline CDR1 and CDR2 sequences are LNHDA and SQIVND (reference sequence). J lost 1 base, V lost 5 bases, and 5 bases had no gene match. In DNA, the CDR3 is TGTGCCAGTAGTCGACAGGGAAGGAGCAATCAGCCCCAGCATTTT. Residues: CASSRQGRSNQPQHF.

This clonotype came up many times. V is TRBV24-1 and J is TRBJ2-3, with D perhaps TRBD2 (6 bases). V lost 5 bases to trimming and J lost 1 base, with 27 bases between them. CDR3 size: 20 residues. In germline, CDR1 is KGHDR, CDR2 SFDVKD. CDR3 coding DNA: TGTGCCACCAGTGCAGTCGCCGGTAGCGGAGGCGTTGGCGGCACAGATACGCAGTATTTT. The encoded protein is CATSAVAGSGGVGGTDTQYF.

There are many counts of this clonotype. This chain links TRBV3-1 with TRBJ1-6; D unresolved. Trimming removed 1 base at V and 8 bases at J, with 6 bases between. CDR3 length: 13 residues. Germline V gene lookup returns CDR1 LGHDT and CDR2 YNNKEL (reference sequence). DNA for the CDR3: TGTGCCAGCAGCCAAGGATCGGATTCACCCCTCCACTTT. It encodes CASSQGSDSPLHF. The full variable domain, completed using reference TRBV3-1 and TRBJ1-6, is DTAVSQTPKYLVTQMGNDKSIKCEQNLGHDTMYWYKQDSKKFLKIMFSYNNKELIINETVPNRFSPKSPDKAHLNLHINSLELGDSAVYFCASSQGSDSPLHFGNGTRLTVT.

The chain uses TRBV4-1 and TRBJ1-1; D not resolved. Trimming took 1 base from V and 1 from J, leaving 7 bases between them. This CDR3 region has 14 residues. Germline V CDR1 and CDR2: MGHRA, YSYEKL. The chain's CDR3 is CASSQVSGNTEAFF. The CDR3, as DNA: TGCGCCAGCAGCCAAGTCTCGGGGAACACTGAAGCTTTCTTT.

This clonotype was seen at least ten times. The rearrangement uses TRBV12-3 or TRBV12-4 and TRBJ2-7; TRBD2 matches at 8 bases. V trimming: 4 bases; J trimming: 6 bases; junction bases outside the gene matches: 11. CDR3 length equals 15 residues. The CDR3 loop reads CASSSGTRGAAEQYF. In DNA form, the CDR3 reads TGTGCCAGCAGTTCCGGGACTAGGGGAGCAGCCGAGCAGTACTTC.

This clonotype was observed many times. The chain combines TRBV12-3 or TRBV12-4 with TRBJ2-1, with TRBD2 matching 7 bases. CDR3 length: 15 residues. The J segment lost 6 bases and the V segment lost 7 bases, leaving 12 bases of the junction unmatched. CDR3 coding DNA: TGTGCCAGCATCACCGGGACTAATTTCGGCAATGAGCAGTTCTTC. Translating gives CASITGTNFGNEQFF.

This clonotype showed up many times. The CDR3 DNA is TGTGCCAGCAGCCATAGACAGTCCCCCTACGAGCAGTACTTC. This codes for CASSHRQSPYEQYF. The V call is TRBV6-5, the J call TRBJ2-7, with a weak D call TRBD1 (5 bases). Per the germline V gene, CDR1 is MNHEY and CDR2 is SVGAGI. This CDR3 is 14 amino acids long. Trimming shortened V by 6 bases and J by 2 bases, and 14 bases separated the two germline ends.

With respect to this clonotype: A read error may explain this, as a much larger clone is one base away. This chain links TRBV19 with TRBJ2-7, with a tentative D call TRBD2 (5 bases). CDR1 LNHDA and CDR2 SQIVND come from the germline V gene (reference sequence). Trimming left V 10 bases short and J 8 bases short, with 18 bases between. CDR3 size: 12 residues. The chain's CDR3 is CATSSSGNKQYF. As DNA, the CDR3 is TGTGCCACCTCAAGCTCGGGGAACAAGCAGTACTTC.

The rearrangement uses TRBV28 and TRBJ2-5; tentatively, D is TRBD2 (6 bases). Germline CDR1 and CDR2: MDHEN and SYDVKM. Trimming left V 3 bases short and J 5 bases short, with 16 bases between. This CDR3 contains 15 residues. CDR3 bases: TGTGCCAGCAGTTTTGTGTCCGATGGGGGGGAGACCCAGTACTTC. Amino acid sequence: CASSFVSDGGETQYF.

This clonotype was seen ten or more times. V is TRBV5-1 and J is TRBJ2-3, with TRBD2 matching over 13 bases. Germline V gene sequence: CDR1 SGHRS, CDR2 YFSETQ. The CDR3 consists of 16 residues. Unmatched junction bases numbered 7, after V lost 6 bases and J lost 3 bases. CDR3 in DNA: TGCGCCAGCACCGAAGGACTAGCGGGAGTGACAGATACGCAGTATTTT. Its translation is CASTEGLAGVTDTQYF.

This clonotype has more than one count but fewer than ten. In this CDR3 the conserved last residue, phenylalanine or tryptophan, is missing, so a read error is likely. The V and J genes are TRBV6-5 and TRBJ1-5, with 9 bases aligning to TRBD1. This CDR3 contains 14 residues. The junction had 4 bases not matched to a gene; V was cut back by 6 bases and J by 4 bases. CDR1 and CDR2 (germline): MNHEY, SVGAGI. The CDR3 is CASSSDRGNQPQHS. As DNA, the CDR3 is TGTGCCAGCAGCTCGGACAGGGGAAATCAGCCCCAGCATTCT.

As concerns this clonotype: A read error may be the cause here, since a much bigger clone is one base away. This chain connects TRBV7-3 to TRBJ2-1, with D tentatively TRBD2 (5 bases). Germline V gene lookup returns CDR1 SGHTA and CDR2 FQGTGA. The CDR3 consists of 16 residues. The chain's CDR3 is CASSLIGEISYSEQFF. CDR3 nucleotides: TGTGCCAGCAGCTTAATCGGGGAGATCTCCTACAGTGAGCAGTTCTTC.

The chain has TRBV20-1 and TRBJ1-1, with D possibly matching TRBD1 (6 bases). The CDR3 length is 11 residues. Trimming took 6 bases from V and 11 from J, leaving 16 bases between them. Germline V lookup: CDR1 DFQATT, CDR2 SNEGSKA (reference sequence). CDR3 DNA: TGCAGTGCCCAAGGGGGGGCGGGGGCTTTCTTT. It yields the protein CSAQGGAGAFF.